This record concerns one T cell receptor (beta chain) sequence. Its antigen remains unidentified. TCRdb's table, derived via immunoSEQ multiplex PCR, lists solely in-frame clones and lacks some. The sample records about 250,000 clones, about 86% being singletons. The record originates from a study of cytomegalovirus exposure and HLA in healthy donors. Study-wide points: Three chains linked to CMV were shown in vitro to be specific for CMV antigens.

Per the germline V gene, CDR1 is KGHSH and CDR2 is LQKENI. CDR3 length: 14 residues. Trimming cost V 3 bases and J 2 bases, with 10 bases left between them. Specimen: PBMCs. The sequence derives from a man aged 18 to 30 in good health and CMV-seronegative. The genes are TRBV18 and TRBJ1-1; D may be TRBD1 (5 bases). The CDR3 coding sequence is TGTGCCAGCTCACCTGGACATCTTAACACTGAAGCTTTCTTT. It is translated as CASSPGHLNTEAFF.